Listed here is a single T cell receptor (beta chain). Antigen unknown. A J-beta primer mix and a sample-barcoded 5' primer were used in a second PCR of roughly 6 to 12 cycles. A template-switch adaptor that had 12 random nucleotides put a tag on each cDNA molecule. TCRdb passed the 5' RACE reads through MiXCR, listing each CDR3 protein once. The sample lists around 800,000 distinct CDR3 sequences, 55% to 65% occurring once. The CDR3 loop spans 12 amino acids. Germline V gene lookup returns CDR1 SQVTM and CDR2 ANQGSEA. This sample was taken from a study of blood T cells in healthy people across ages. General observations from the study: Observed TCR beta diversity per million T cells went down as age went up. This fall followed a roughly linear course with age. Donor CMV status was unknown, possibly confounding expanded clonotype changes.

This sequence was found in a man aged 25-45 years in good health. Sequencing was performed on blood. The gene calls are TRBV29-1 and TRBJ2-5, with D possibly TRBD1 on 6 matching bases. The J call may not be correct, given that the DNA end is closer to TRBJ2-7. The CDR3 DNA sequence: TGCAGCGTTGAGGGGGCAGGGACCGAGCAGTACTTC. Translated, it gives CSVEGAGTEQYF.